The 29 T cell receptor beta chains below come from one sample, sequenced in a study of identical twins. TCRdb used MiXCR to reprocess the 5' RACE reads, holding one entry per CDR3 protein. The sample holds about 200,000 distinct CDR3 sequences; 15% are singletons and the top ten take about 38%. Separately, the same data were catalogued under a study of T cells expressing NK-cell markers.

Sequencing was performed on CD8+ T cells sorted from blood. The source of these receptors is a woman between 18 and 29 years old in good health.

This clonotype has only a few counts. The J gene is TRBJ2-4, the V gene TRBV5-1; TRBD1 is a possible D gene (8 bases). CDR1 is SGHRS and CDR2 is YFSETQ in the germline V gene. V was clipped by 0 bases and J by 5 bases, with 18 bases between them. The CDR3 spans 17 residues. CDR3 DNA: TGCGCCAGCAGCTTGGCCTCGGGCGGGGGACAGGAAAACATTCAGTACTTC. Encoded protein: CASSLASGGGQENIQYF.

The chain has TRBV20-1 and TRBJ2-7; 10 bases are shared with TRBD2. Germline V gene sequence: CDR1 DFQATT, CDR2 SNEGSKA (reference sequence). CDR3 size: 18 residues. The V gene end was trimmed by 1 base and the J gene end by 1 base; junction bases not matched to a gene: 13. CDR3 sequence: CSARVTSGAAKTSYEQYF. The CDR3 DNA is TGCAGTGCTAGAGTCACTAGCGGGGCCGCAAAAACTTCCTACGAGCAGTACTTC.

The chain has TRBV12-3 or TRBV12-4 and TRBJ2-1; D remains unclear. Between the trimmed V and J ends, which lost 6 bases and 3 bases, there was a span of 9 bases. The CDR3 has 13 residues. The CDR3 nucleotides read TGTGCCAGCAGCCCCCCCGACTACAATGAGCAGTTCTTC. Residues: CASSPPDYNEQFF.

The rearrangement joins TRBV7-2 to TRBJ2-7; D may be TRBD1 (5 bases). Per the germline V gene, CDR1 is SGHTA and CDR2 is FQGNSA. The CDR3 runs 14 residues. Trimming left V 5 bases short and J 2 bases short, with 13 bases between. The CDR3 is CASSPGAQAYEQYF. The CDR3 bases are TGTGCCAGCAGCCCTGGGGCGCAAGCCTACGAGCAGTACTTC. Variable domain in full (rest from reference TRBV7-2 and TRBJ2-7): GAGVSQSPSNKVTEKGKDVELRCDPISGHTALYWYRQSLGQGLEFLIYFQGNSAPDKSGLPSDRFSAERTGGSVSTLTIQRTQQEDSAVYLCASSPGAQAYEQYFGPGTRLTVT.

This clonotype was seen a few times. The V call is TRBV7-9, the J call TRBJ2-2; 7 nucleotides agree with TRBD2. Germline V gene lookup returns CDR1 SEHNR and CDR2 FQNEAQ (reference sequence). With V trimmed by 3 bases and J by 1 base, 8 bases remained unmatched. The CDR3 loop spans 17 amino acids. CDR3 residues: CASSLPSGEVNTGELFF. Written as DNA, the CDR3 is TGTGCCAGCAGCTTGCCTAGCGGAGAAGTGAACACCGGGGAGCTGTTTTTT.

This clonotype was counted only a few times. The chain links TRBV12-3 or TRBV12-4 to TRBJ2-7; no firm D call. Trimming took off 3 bases at V and 6 bases at J, with 9 bases between the two ends. The CDR3 is 12 amino acids. CDR3 sequence reads: CASSFLMGEQYF. In DNA, the CDR3 is TGTGCCAGCAGTTTCCTCATGGGCGAGCAGTACTTC.

The V call is TRBV5-1, the J call TRBJ2-3; 12 bases match TRBD2. Unmatched junction bases numbered 9, after V lost 4 bases and J lost 3 bases. CDR1 is SGHRS and CDR2 is YFSETQ in the germline V gene. This CDR3 spans 17 amino acids. The CDR3 is CASSHKTSGGVTDTQYF. The CDR3 nucleotides are TGCGCCAGCAGCCATAAGACTAGCGGGGGTGTGACAGATACGCAGTATTTT.

V gene TRBV13 combines with J gene TRBJ2-7; 8 bases match TRBD2. Germline CDR1 PRHDT, CDR2 FYEKMQ (reference sequence). The CDR3 is 15 residues long. V dropped 3 bases and J dropped 4; count of bases not matched to a gene: 8. The CDR3 coding sequence is TGTGCCAGCAGCTTGGCGGGAGGAGGATATTACGAGCAGTACTTC. Translating gives CASSLAGGGYYEQYF.

This clonotype was recorded a few times. The rearrangement links TRBV6-1 to TRBJ2-3; 8 nucleotides agree with TRBD1. CDR1 is MNHNS, CDR2 SASEGT, per germline. The V gene end was trimmed by 4 bases and the J gene end by 2 bases; junction bases not matched to a gene: 17. There are 19 residues in the CDR3. The CDR3 DNA is TGTGCCAGCAGTGGAGGTCGAAGGGCTCGGGACAGGACCACAGATACGCAGTATTTT. Its translation is CASSGGRRARDRTTDTQYF.

This clonotype showed up many times. This chain connects TRBV11-2 to TRBJ2-3; D call uncertain. This CDR3 has 13 amino acids. Germline CDR1 reads SGHAT; CDR2 reads FQNNGV. Trimming shortened V by 1 base and J by 4 bases, and 6 bases separated the two germline ends. The CDR3 sequence is CASSLVSADTQYF. The CDR3 bases are TGTGCCAGCAGCTTAGTATCAGCAGATACGCAGTATTTT.

The chain carries TRBV20-1 and TRBJ2-5; D gene uncertain. CDR1 is DFQATT, CDR2 SNEGSKA, per germline (reference sequence). With 0 bases removed from V and 1 base from J, the gap between germline ends came to 12 bases. The CDR3 totals 15 residues. The CDR3: CSARELASAQETQYF. The CDR3, as DNA: TGCAGTGCTAGAGAGCTTGCAAGCGCCCAAGAGACCCAGTACTTC.

In this sample, this clonotype turned up a few times. The chain carries TRBV7-9 and TRBJ2-7, with a tentative D call TRBD2 (6 bases). The V end lost 4 bases, the J end lost 6 bases, and 13 bases lay between the germline ends. The CDR3 has 13 residues. The germline V gene has CDR1 SEHNR and CDR2 FQNEAQ (reference sequence). CDR3 nucleotide sequence: TGTGCCAGCAGCTCCGGTGGGGGAGGCGAGCAGTACTTC. Its translation: CASSSGGGGEQYF.

This clonotype has ten or more counts. The chain has TRBV5-1 and TRBJ1-2; TRBD1 agrees at 9 bases. The V segment lost 6 bases and the J segment 3 bases; nucleotides outside the gene matches: 12. Germline V gives CDR1 SGHRS, CDR2 YFSETQ. The CDR3 has 16 amino acids. For the CDR3, the DNA is TGCGCCAGCAATCCGGGACAGGGCTCTACTCACTATGGCTACACCTTC. Amino acids: CASNPGQGSTHYGYTF.

The chain recombines TRBV12-3 or TRBV12-4 with TRBJ1-2, with 10 bases lining up with TRBD1. This CDR3 is built from 17 residues. J gave up 3 bases and V 3 bases, and 10 bases lay outside the gene matches. The CDR3 DNA follows: TGTGCCAGCAGTTTCTTGCGGGGGACAGGGGTCCACTATGGCTACACCTTC. It specifies CASSFLRGTGVHYGYTF.

This clonotype was seen repeatedly, ten times or more. The chain combines TRBV5-1 with TRBJ2-7; TRBD2 matches 7 bases. The germline gives CDR1 SGHRS, CDR2 YFSETQ. The CDR3 consists of 14 residues. The junction had 1 base not matched to a gene; V was cut back by 0 bases and J by 1 base. CDR3 sequence: CASSLGGRSYEQYF. CDR3 nucleotides: TGCGCCAGCAGCTTGGGCGGGAGATCCTACGAGCAGTACTTC.

In its sample, this clonotype was seen many times. This chain links TRBV2 with TRBJ2-3; D is unclear. Germline values: CDR1 SNHLY, CDR2 FYNNEI. The CDR3 consists of 14 residues. V shed 2 bases and J shed 1 base, with 7 bases lying between them. CDR3: CASSETIGTDTQYF. Here the CDR3 DNA reads TGTGCCAGCAGTGAAACTATCGGCACAGATACGCAGTATTTT.

This chain joins TRBV12-3 or TRBV12-4 and TRBJ1-1, with D possibly being TRBD1 (6 bases). The ends were cut back, 6 bases at V and 5 bases at J, with 19 bases in the middle. The CDR3 is made up of 15 amino acids. The CDR3 DNA is TGTGCCAGCAGCGACTACAGGGAGAGGGGAACTGAAGCTTTCTTT. This codes for CASSDYRERGTEAFF.

CDR3 residues: CASSSGTAQETQYF. CDR3 coding DNA: TGTGCCAGCAGCTCCGGGACAGCTCAAGAGACCCAGTACTTC. The genes are TRBV5-6 and TRBJ2-5; TRBD1 matches 7 bases. The germline gives CDR1 SGHDT, CDR2 YYEEEE. CDR3 size: 14 residues. V was clipped by 3 bases and J by 2 bases; unmatched bases: 4.

The rearrangement links TRBV24-1 to TRBJ2-7, with TRBD2 as a possible D gene (6 bases). Germline CDR1 KGHDR, CDR2 SFDVKD. This CDR3 is 12 amino acids long. V shed 9 bases and J shed 10 bases, with 18 bases lying between them. CDR3 region: CATRQRAFQQYF. The CDR3 DNA follows: TGTGCCACCCGGCAGCGGGCGTTTCAACAGTACTTC.

In its sample, this clonotype was seen a few times. The genes are TRBV6-2 or TRBV6-3 and TRBJ1-1; no clear D gene. CDR3 length: 13 amino acids. Trimming stripped 2 bases from V and 4 bases from J, with 8 bases between. The germline gives CDR1 MNHEY, CDR2 SVGEGT. CDR3 protein: CASSYIRTTEAFF. In DNA form, the CDR3 reads TGTGCCAGCAGTTACATCAGGACCACTGAAGCTTTCTTT.

There are a few counts of this clonotype. V is TRBV7-9 and J is TRBJ1-2; D perhaps matches TRBD1 (6 bases). Germline V gene sequence: CDR1 SEHNR, CDR2 FQNEAQ (reference sequence). CDR3 length: 13 residues. The V and J ends lost 2 bases and 12 bases respectively, with 16 bases between them. DNA of the CDR3: TGTGCCAGCAGCTTATTGGGGGCTTTACTTAACACCTTC. Translation gives CASSLLGALLNTF.

This clonotype has at least ten counts. The chain joins TRBV29-1 to TRBJ2-7; weak D call: TRBD1 (5 bases). Germline assignment: CDR1 SQVTM and CDR2 ANQGSEA. The germline V and J ends were trimmed by 2 bases and 1 base, with 6 bases remaining between them. CDR3 length equals 12 residues. The CDR3 DNA is TGCAGCGTTGAACAGGGATCCTACGAGCAGTACTTC. As protein: CSVEQGSYEQYF.

This chain uses TRBV6-1 with TRBJ2-5; 9 bases line up with TRBD2. This CDR3 contains 14 residues. The germline CDR1 and CDR2 sequences are MNHNS and SASEGT. Unmatched junction bases numbered 7, after V lost 6 bases and J lost 5 bases. The CDR3 spells CASSVAGEVETQYF. For the CDR3, the DNA is TGTGCCAGCAGCGTAGCGGGAGAGGTGGAGACCCAGTACTTC.

In its sample, this clonotype was seen a few times. The V gene is TRBV6-5, the J gene TRBJ2-4; 10 bases map to TRBD1. The CDR3 contains 17 residues. The germline V gene encodes CDR1 MNHEY and CDR2 SVGAGI. V dropped 2 bases and J dropped 0; count of bases not matched to a gene: 4. CDR3 sequence: CASSYGTGDQAKNIQYF. The DNA of the CDR3 is TGTGCCAGCAGTTACGGGACAGGGGACCAAGCCAAAAACATTCAGTACTTC.

The J gene is TRBJ2-5, the V gene TRBV7-6, with D tentatively TRBD1 (5 bases). The CDR3 contains 15 residues. Trimming removed 0 bases from V and 5 bases from J, with 13 bases in between. Germline V gives CDR1 SGHVS, CDR2 FNYEAQ. CDR3 amino acids: CASSLARSRQETQYF. CDR3 bases: TGTGCCAGCAGCTTAGCGAGGTCTAGACAGGAGACCCAGTACTTC. Drawing the rest from reference TRBV7-6 and TRBJ2-5, the complete variable domain is GAGVSQSPRYKVTKRGQDVALRCDPISGHVSLYWYRQALGQGPEFLTYFNYEAQQDKSGLPNDRFSAERPEGSISTLTIQRTEQRDSAMYRCASSLARSRQETQYFGPGTRLLVL.

This clonotype was counted only a few times. The V gene is TRBV24-1, the J gene TRBJ1-1, with 11 nucleotides matching TRBD1. Germline CDR1 KGHDR, CDR2 SFDVKD. Germline trimming cut 4 bases from V and 8 bases from J; bases unmatched to any gene: 2. The CDR3 sequence is 13 residues long. The CDR3 protein is CATSDRTGGEAFF. Written as DNA, the CDR3 is TGTGCCACCAGTGACCGGACAGGGGGCGAAGCTTTCTTT.

The chain recombines TRBV27 with TRBJ2-5; D gene uncertain. V lost 10 bases and J 5 bases, leaving 11 bases between the germline ends. Germline V gives CDR1 MNHEY, CDR2 SMNVEV (reference sequence). The CDR3 extends over 11 amino acids. CDR3 sequence reads: CATRLRETQYF. CDR3 in DNA: TGTGCCACTAGACTGAGGGAGACCCAGTACTTC.

Ten or more counts support this clonotype. The chain employs TRBV27 and TRBJ2-1, with TRBD2 matching 12 bases. The CDR3 loop spans 18 amino acids. V lost 5 bases to trimming and J lost 4 bases; unmatched junction nucleotides: 12. Germline values: CDR1 MNHEY, CDR2 SMNVEV (reference sequence). This CDR3 is CASSLLTSGGAGYNEQFF. The CDR3 DNA is TGTGCCAGCAGTCTATTGACTAGCGGGGGCGCGGGGTACAATGAGCAGTTCTTC.

This clonotype was picked up a small number of times. The chain couples TRBV29-1 to TRBJ2-7; D is unclear. CDR1 and CDR2 (germline): SQVTM, ANQGSEA. The V end lost 7 bases, the J end lost 3 bases, and 10 bases lay between the germline ends. The CDR3 is made up of 11 amino acids. The CDR3 region has the DNA TGCAGCGCTCGCCGTAACTACGAGCAGTACTTC. It specifies CSARRNYEQYF.